These T cell receptor beta chains were read from a single sample in a study of cytomegalovirus exposure and HLA in healthy donors. Profiled with immunoSEQ multiplex PCR; TCRdb holds only in-frame clones, not every one. The table has roughly 130,000 clones, around two thirds seen once; the top ten hold around 1.8%. What was sequenced was PBMCs. The receptors stem from a male donor in good health and CMV-seronegative. The CDR3 runs from the conserved cysteine through the conserved F or W. D genes are given only for firm matches. Expanded clones get a size class; other rows say once, few or many, or leave the size out.

d_call	clone_size	j_call	v_call	cdr3_nt	cdr3_aa
TRBD1	.	TRBJ2-7	TRBV6-5	TGTGCCAGCAGTTACGACGGGACAGGGACCTACGAGCAGTACTTC	CASSYDGTGTYEQYF
.	.	TRBJ2-1	TRBV5-1	TGCGCCAGCAGTAGAGACAATGAGCAGTTCTTC	CASSRDNEQFF
TRBD1	many	TRBJ1-4	TRBV27	TGTGCCAGCAGTTTGTCCAGGGGGCAGGTTAATGAAAAACTGTTTTTT	CASSLSRGQVNEKLFF
.	.	TRBJ1-6	TRBV7-9	TGTGCCAGCACGGGTAGTTCCTATAATTCACCCCTCCACTTT	CASTGSSYNSPLHF
.	.	TRBJ2-5	TRBV10-3	TGTGCCGCGGGATGGGGCGAGACCCAGTACTTC	CAAGWGETQYF
.	.	TRBJ1-5	TRBV13	TGTGCCAGCAGCCAGGGGTCTAGCAATCAGCCCCAGCATTTT	CASSQGSSNQPQHF
TRBD1	.	TRBJ1-5	TRBV30	TGTGCCTGGAGTCCGGGACAGGGCAATCAGCCCCAGCATTTT	CAWSPGQGNQPQHF
.	few	TRBJ1-5	TRBV29-1	TGCAGCGTCCGACAGCCCAATCAGCCCCAGCATTTT	CSVRQPNQPQHF
TRBD1	few	TRBJ2-1	TRBV6-4	TGTGCCAGCAGTGGGACAGGGGGCTACAATGAGCAGTTCTTC	CASSGTGGYNEQFF
TRBD1	.	TRBJ2-7	TRBV7-9	TGTGCCAGCAGCCGGGGACAGGCCGGGTCTAGCTCCTACGAGCAGTACTTC	CASSRGQAGSSSYEQYF
TRBD1	.	TRBJ2-7	TRBV7-8	TGTGCCAGCAGCTGGCCGGGACAGGGTTCAGCCTACGAGCAGTACTTC	CASSWPGQGSAYEQYF
.	few	TRBJ2-1	TRBV28	TGTGCCAACTCCGCGACAGGGCGAGCGGGGGTCTACAATGAGCAGTTCTTC	CANSATGRAGVYNEQFF
TRBD2	few	TRBJ2-7	TRBV9	TGTGCCAGCAGCGTAAGCGGGGGAACCTACGAGCAGTACTTC	CASSVSGGTYEQYF
.	.	TRBJ1-1	TRBV9	TGTGCCAGCAGCGTAGCTTTCCGGGACTCTGAAGCTTTCTTT	CASSVAFRDSEAFF
.	.	TRBJ2-5	TRBV5-1	TGCGCCAGCAGCTTGGTTGACAAGCAAGAGACCCAGTACTTC	CASSLVDKQETQYF
.	.	TRBJ2-5	TRBV9	TGTGCCAGCAGCGTAGGGTCGAGGGAGACCCAGTACTTC	CASSVGSRETQYF
.	few	TRBJ1-5	TRBV6-6	TGTGCCACCAATTCGGGTCAGAGCAATCAGCCCCAGCATTTT	CATNSGQSNQPQHF
.	.	TRBJ1-2	TRBV2	TGTGCCAGCACTCCCTCAGGGGAGAATGGCTACACCTTC	CASTPSGENGYTF
.	.	TRBJ2-5	TRBV19	TGTGCCAGTAGTATAAAGGGGTTGGGTGCAGAGACCCAGTACTTC	CASSIKGLGAETQYF
.	few	TRBJ2-3	TRBV19	TGTGCCAGTAGGCAGGCGACAGATACGCAGTATTTT	CASRQATDTQYF
TRBD1	.	TRBJ2-7	TRBV28	TGTGCCAGCAGTTCCGGGACAGGGTGGTACGAGCAGTACTTC	CASSSGTGWYEQYF
.	.	TRBJ2-2	TRBV5-1	TGCGCCAGCAGCTTGGGGGACTCGAACACCGGGGAGCTGTTTTTT	CASSLGDSNTGELFF
TRBD2	.	TRBJ2-7	TRBV27	TGTGCCAGCAGTCTGCGGGGGTACGAGCAGTACTTC	CASSLRGYEQYF
.	.	TRBJ1-1	TRBV19	TGTGCCAGTAGTCCCCCCGGGGTCCAGAGGGACACTGAAGCTTTCTTT	CASSPPGVQRDTEAFF
TRBD2	.	TRBJ2-1	TRBV5-6	TGTGCCAGCAGCCAGACTAGCGGGGGGCTCTATGAGCAGTTCTTC	CASSQTSGGLYEQFF
.	.	TRBJ1-5	TRBV7-2	TGTGCCAGCAGCTTCATGGCAGGGGGCAATCAGCCCCAGCATTTT	CASSFMAGGNQPQHF
.	.	TRBJ2-3	TRBV6-5	TGTGCCAGCAGTCCCAGGGGGGCGCCGGGGGATACGCAGTATTTT	CASSPRGAPGDTQYF
TRBD2	.	TRBJ2-1	TRBV4-1	TGCGCCAGCAGCCAAATAGCGGGGGGGCGTGAGCAGTTCTTC	CASSQIAGGREQFF
.	.	TRBJ1-3	TRBV4-2	TGTGCCAGCAGCCAAGGAGCGGGGGGCCCAACCTCTGGAAACACCATATATTTT	CASSQGAGGPTSGNTIYF
.	few	TRBJ2-1	TRBV19	TGTGCCAGTAGCCCGAGCTCCTACAATGAGCAGTTCTTC	CASSPSSYNEQFF
TRBD2	.	TRBJ2-5	TRBV10-3	TGTGCCATCAGGGCGACTAGCGGGGGAGGGGAGACCCAGTACTTC	CAIRATSGGGETQYF
.	few	TRBJ2-5	TRBV18	TGTGCCAGCTCACTGGTTCAGGGCCCCCAAGAGACCCAGTACTTC	CASSLVQGPQETQYF
.	.	TRBJ2-7	TRBV4-1	TGCGCCAGCAGCGACTACGAAGTGGGTCCCTACGAGCAGTACTTC	CASSDYEVGPYEQYF
.	.	TRBJ2-2	TRBV7-9	TGTGCCAGCAGACGCACAGGGACCGGGGAGCTGTTTTTT	CASRRTGTGELFF
TRBD2	.	TRBJ2-3	TRBV29-1	TGCAGCGCCGCTAGCGGGGGGATCGCAGATACGCAGTATTTT	CSAASGGIADTQYF
.	few	TRBJ1-1	TRBV7-9	TGTGCCAGCAGTAGGGCGGGCACTGAAGCTTTCTTT	CASSRAGTEAFF
TRBD1	few	TRBJ2-7	TRBV25-1	TGTGCCAGCAGAGGGACAGCCTCCTACGAGCAGTACTTC	CASRGTASYEQYF
.	.	TRBJ1-1	TRBV11-2	TGTGTCAGCAGCTTAGAGGGGCTCACTGAAGCTTTCTTT	CVSSLEGLTEAFF
.	few	TRBJ1-3	TRBV5-1	TGCGCCAGCAGCTTCGAGAACTCTGGAAACACCATATATTTT	CASSFENSGNTIYF
TRBD1	.	TRBJ1-1	TRBV18	TGTGCCAGCTCACCAAGGCTACAGGGGGTCGGCACTGAAGCTTTCTTT	CASSPRLQGVGTEAFF
.	.	TRBJ2-3	TRBV6-5	TGTGCCGCCACCGCCGACGGGGGTGCCCCGGATACGCAGTATTTT	CAATADGGAPDTQYF